This T cell receptor (beta chain) appears in the sequencing data of a study of cytomegalovirus exposure and HLA in healthy donors. About the research overall: An early data release held some 85 million unique TCRs from HLA-typed donors.

This clone was counted at least ten times. Its target is unknown. Points from the study as a whole: Clonal expansion was found to be greater in HLA-associated TCR beta chains than in equally common others in a later analysis. In vitro work confirmed that three CMV-associated chains recognize CMV antigens. Follow-up analysis seemed to connect common viral pathogens with several of the most significant clusters identified.

CDR1 is MNHEY, CDR2 SVGAGI, per germline. The V gene lost 5 bases and the J gene lost 5 bases, with 4 bases spanning the gap. The CDR3 runs 11 residues. 13 Jbeta primers and 60 Vbeta primers were used for the PCR. Using immunoSEQ multiplex PCR, the repertoire was profiled, and TCRdb retains in-frame clones only, with some absent. The data show 150,000 to 200,000 clones, under 85% seen once. This clonotype was sampled from a young woman in good health and CMV-seronegative. The rearrangement links TRBV6-5 to TRBJ1-5; no firm D call. Sequencing was done on a sample of PBMCs. The CDR3 DNA follows: TGTGCCAGCAGTCCCGATCAGCCCCAGCATTTT. This sequence encodes CASSPDQPQHF.